Below, 24 T cell receptor beta chains from the same sample are listed, as sequenced in a study of glioma-infiltrating T cells after dendritic cell vaccination. The method was immunoSEQ multiplex PCR; TCRdb's version includes in-frame clones alone and lacks a portion of them. The data contain about 92,000 clones, just over 85% of them singletons. This sample comprised blood, obtained before dendritic cell vaccination. These receptors were taken from a human donor with glioblastoma.

This rearrangement joins TRBV29-1 to TRBJ2-1, with 9 bases matching TRBD1. Germline V CDR1 and CDR2: SQVTM, ANQGSEA. V lost 3 bases to trimming and J lost 0 bases; unmatched junction nucleotides: 3. This CDR3 has 15 residues. The CDR3 is CSVDRGQGSYNEQFF. The CDR3 nucleotides are TGCAGCGTTGATCGGGGACAGGGCTCCTACAATGAGCAGTTCTTC.

This sequence joins TRBV11-2 and TRBJ2-1; 10 bases line up with TRBD2. CDR3 length: 13 residues. The germline gives CDR1 SGHAT, CDR2 FQNNGV. V lost 5 bases to trimming and J lost 10 bases; unmatched junction nucleotides: 5. The CDR3 bases are TGTGCCAGCAGCAGCGGGAGGGCCGGCGAGCAGTTCTTC. Its protein product is CASSSGRAGEQFF.

The chain recombines TRBV7-8 with TRBJ2-7; 9 nucleotides align to TRBD2. Germline trimming cut 5 bases from V and 2 bases from J; bases unmatched to any gene: 10. CDR1 and CDR2 from the germline V gene are SGHVS and FQNEAQ. The CDR3 is 16 amino acids. DNA of the CDR3: TGTGCCAGCAGCGGAGTTAGCGGGAGCCGCCCCTACGAGCAGTACTTC. This sequence encodes CASSGVSGSRPYEQYF.

The rearrangement joins TRBV5-6 to TRBJ2-3; 7 nucleotides agree with TRBD2. This CDR3 spans 19 amino acids. The germline V gene encodes CDR1 SGHDT and CDR2 YYEEEE. Trimming cost V 2 bases and J 2 bases; bases outside gene matches: 17. CDR3 sequence reads: CASSLGLNAQRGTTDTQYF. The CDR3 nucleotides read TGTGCCAGCAGCTTAGGCCTGAACGCCCAGCGGGGAACCACAGATACGCAGTATTTT. The variable domain in full, with the rest retrieved from reference TRBV5-6 and TRBJ2-3, is DAGVTQSPTHLIKTRGQQVTLRCSPKSGHDTVSWYQQALGQGPQFIFQYYEEEERQRGNFPDRFSGHQFPNYSSELNVNALLLGDSALYLCASSLGLNAQRGTTDTQYFGPGTRLTVL.

The chain employs TRBV5-4 and TRBJ1-1, with 9 bases fitting TRBD1. CDR3 length equals 17 residues. The V segment lost 3 bases and the J segment 1 base; nucleotides outside the gene matches: 10. CDR1 is SGHNT and CDR2 is YYREEE in the germline V gene (reference sequence). The CDR3 DNA reads TGTGCCAGCAGCTCAAGAGGGACAGGGATATCGAACACTGAAGCTTTCTTT. Translating gives CASSSRGTGISNTEAFF.

This chain links TRBV25-1 with TRBJ2-7; 7 bases map to TRBD1. Germline V CDR1 and CDR2: MGHDK, SYGVNS. Trimming cost V 3 bases and J 3 bases; bases outside gene matches: 8. This CDR3 has 15 residues. The CDR3 sequence is CASSDLGTELYEQYF. The CDR3 DNA reads as TGTGCCAGCAGTGATCTAGGGACAGAACTCTACGAGCAGTACTTC.

The CDR3 here is CATSRDLATSLLEQFF. The CDR3 nucleotides read TGTGCCACCAGCAGAGATCTCGCGACTAGCCTCCTTGAGCAGTTCTTC. The V gene is TRBV15, the J gene TRBJ2-1; 7 nucleotides agree with TRBD2. This CDR3 spans 16 amino acids. V lost 0 bases and J lost 9; bases outside the gene matches: 11. Germline-derived CDR1 and CDR2 are LNHNV and YYDKDF (reference sequence).

This clone was seen once. The V gene is TRBV11-2, the J gene TRBJ1-3; TRBD1 aligns across 10 bases. The germline CDR1 and CDR2 sequences are SGHAT and FQNNGV. Unmatched junction bases numbered 10, after V lost 5 bases and J lost 6 bases. This CDR3 region has 16 residues. In DNA form, the CDR3 reads TGTGCCAGCAGCCGCGGGACAGGGGATCTAACAAACACCATATATTTT. Amino acid sequence: CASSRGTGDLTNTIYF. The variable domain in full, with the rest retrieved from reference TRBV11-2 and TRBJ1-3, is EAGVAQSPRYKIIEKRQSVAFWCNPISGHATLYWYQQILGQGPKLLIQFQNNGVVDDSQLPKDRFSAERLKGVDSTLKIQPAKLEDSAVYLCASSRGTGDLTNTIYFGEGSWLTVV.

V usage is TRBV9 and J usage is TRBJ1-2, with D tentatively TRBD1 (6 bases). The CDR3 sequence is 15 residues long. Trimming took off 4 bases at V and 7 bases at J, with 20 bases between the two ends. Germline loops: CDR1 SGDLS, CDR2 YYNGEE. The CDR3: CASSTPRGSLGGYTF. CDR3 sequence (DNA): TGTGCCAGCAGCACCCCCAGGGGCTCGCTAGGTGGCTACACCTTC.

The rearrangement uses TRBV5-1 and TRBJ2-6; 7 bases map to TRBD1. J was trimmed by 2 bases and V by 4 bases; bases with no gene match: 6. CDR3 length: 16 amino acids. Germline CDR1 reads SGHRS; CDR2 reads YFSETQ. CDR3 sequence: CASSPKQGTGANVLTF. In nucleotides, the CDR3 is TGCGCCAGCAGCCCTAAACAGGGGACTGGGGCCAACGTCCTGACTTTC.

The chain links TRBV18 to TRBJ1-3; weak D call: TRBD1 (6 bases). Germline lookup yields CDR1 KGHSH and CDR2 LQKENI. Trimming cost V 4 bases and J 5 bases, with 12 bases left between them. The CDR3 totals 14 residues. CDR3 bases: TGTGCCAGCTCACAGTACAGGGACCGAAACACCATATATTTT. It encodes CASSQYRDRNTIYF. Filled out from reference TRBV18 and TRBJ1-3, the complete variable domain reads NAGVMQNPRHLVRRRGQEARLRCSPMKGHSHVYWYRQLPEEGLKFMVYLQKENIIDESGMPKERFSAEFPKEGPSILRIQQVVRGDSAAYFCASSQYRDRNTIYFGEGSWLTVV.

This clone has just one count. The chain is built from TRBV5-1 and TRBJ2-1; D is possibly TRBD2 (6 bases). Germline CDR1 SGHRS, CDR2 YFSETQ. This CDR3 has 15 amino acids. V was pared by 5 bases and J by 12 bases, with 24 bases between. This CDR3 reads CASRIRRREFQRQFF. For the CDR3, the DNA is TGCGCCAGCAGAATAAGGAGGCGGGAATTCCAGAGGCAGTTCTTC.

This chain joins TRBV9 and TRBJ2-5, with D maybe TRBD2 (7 bases). The CDR3 totals 15 residues. The germline V gene encodes CDR1 SGDLS and CDR2 YYNGEE. Trimming shortened V by 0 bases and J by 5 bases, and 14 bases separated the two germline ends. The CDR3 is CASSVGGGGPETQYF. The CDR3 region has the DNA TGTGCCAGCAGCGTAGGAGGGGGAGGGCCGGAGACCCAGTACTTC.

The J gene is TRBJ2-1, the V gene TRBV11-2; the match to TRBD1 covers 8 bases. The CDR3 extends over 15 amino acids. Germline V gene lookup returns CDR1 SGHAT and CDR2 FQNNGV. V lost 5 bases and J lost 9; bases outside the gene matches: 12. DNA of the CDR3: TGTGCCAGCAGCGACGGGACAGGTGGCTTTGCTGAGCAGTTCTTC. This translates into CASSDGTGGFAEQFF. Supplemented by reference TRBV11-2 and TRBJ2-1, the full variable domain reads EAGVAQSPRYKIIEKRQSVAFWCNPISGHATLYWYQQILGQGPKLLIQFQNNGVVDDSQLPKDRFSAERLKGVDSTLKIQPAKLEDSAVYLCASSDGTGGFAEQFFGPGTRLTVL.

The V and J genes are TRBV7-2 and TRBJ2-3; 8 bases are a match to TRBD1. Losses at the gene ends were 4 bases for V and 2 bases for J; bases not matched to a gene: 8. Germline CDR1 reads SGHTA; CDR2 reads FQGNSA. This CDR3 comprises 16 residues. The CDR3 sequence: CASSSPGTGYTDTQYF. CDR3 bases: TGTGCCAGCAGCTCGCCCGGGACAGGATACACAGATACGCAGTATTTT.

J is TRBJ2-1 and V is TRBV25-1; 14 nucleotides match TRBD2. Germline V CDR1 and CDR2: MGHDK, SYGVNS. Unmatched junction bases numbered 2, after V lost 2 bases and J lost 5 bases. CDR3 size: 16 residues. CDR3 sequence reads: CASSERLAGGDNEQFF. In DNA form, the CDR3 reads TGTGCCAGCAGTGAAAGACTAGCGGGAGGGGACAATGAGCAGTTCTTC.

The genes are TRBV5-6 and TRBJ2-7; possibly TRBD2 for D (5 bases). Germline lookup yields CDR1 SGHDT and CDR2 YYEEEE. The CDR3 consists of 13 residues. Trimming cost V 1 base and J 3 bases, with 8 bases left between them. CDR3 sequence (DNA): TGTGCCAGCAGCTTGAGGGAGAGCTACGAGCAGTACTTC. This sequence encodes CASSLRESYEQYF.

This chain links TRBV5-1 with TRBJ1-2; 8 bases agree with TRBD1. This CDR3 has 15 amino acids. J was trimmed by 3 bases and V by 3 bases; bases with no gene match: 7. In germline, CDR1 is SGHRS, CDR2 YFSETQ. The CDR3 is CASSSTGGWDYGYTF. The CDR3 DNA follows: TGCGCCAGCAGCTCTACAGGGGGATGGGACTATGGCTACACCTTC.

V is TRBV9 and J is TRBJ2-3; D uncertain. Per germline, CDR1 SGDLS and CDR2 YYNGEE. This CDR3 is built from 15 residues. Trimming cost V 0 bases and J 4 bases, with 12 bases left between them. CDR3 sequence reads: CASSVVASGADTQYF. The CDR3 nucleotides read TGTGCCAGCAGCGTAGTGGCTAGTGGCGCAGATACGCAGTATTTT. The whole variable domain, filled in from reference TRBV9 and TRBJ2-3, reads DSGVTQTPKHLITATGQRVTLRCSPRSGDLSVYWYQQSLDQGLQFLIQYYNGEERAKGNILERFSAQQFPDLHSELNLSSLELGDSALYFCASSVVASGADTQYFGPGTRLTVL.

This clone was detected a few times. This chain connects TRBV28 to TRBJ2-3; 8 nucleotides line up with TRBD2. V gave up 4 bases and J gave up 0 bases; unmatched junction bases: 9. Germline loops: CDR1 MDHEN, CDR2 SYDVKM. The CDR3 extends over 17 amino acids. This chain's CDR3 is CASSSLSLAASTDTQYF. CDR3 sequence (DNA): TGTGCCAGCAGTTCACTATCACTAGCGGCTAGCACAGATACGCAGTATTTT. Complete variable domain (other parts from reference TRBV28 and TRBJ2-3): DVKVTQSSRYLVKRTGEKVFLECVQDMDHENMFWYRQDPGLGLRLIYFSYDVKMKEKGDIPEGYSVSREKKERFSLILESASTNQTSMYLCASSSLSLAASTDTQYFGPGTRLTVL.

The J gene is TRBJ1-5, the V gene TRBV7-3, with D unresolved. The CDR3 covers 18 residues. Deletions cut 2 bases from V and 3 bases from J, with 20 bases between. Germline CDR1 and CDR2: SGHTA and FQGTGA. CDR3 nucleotide sequence: TGTGCCAGCAGCTTACTGGGCGGGTTTGGATATGACAATCAGCCCCAGCATTTT. It is translated as CASSLLGGFGYDNQPQHF.

The rearrangement uses TRBV7-9 and TRBJ2-7; 7 bases match TRBD1. Germline CDR1 SEHNR, CDR2 FQNEAQ (reference sequence). This CDR3 has 17 amino acids. V lost 3 bases to trimming and J lost 2 bases; unmatched junction nucleotides: 13. The CDR3 region has the DNA TGTGCCAGCAGCTTCACCATGACAGGGACCAATACCTACGAGCAGTACTTC. Protein product: CASSFTMTGTNTYEQYF.

CDR3 residues: CASSVTGGNYGYTF. DNA of the CDR3: TGTGCCAGCAGTGTGACAGGTGGTAACTATGGCTACACCTTC. The V and J genes are TRBV28 and TRBJ1-2; perhaps TRBD1 as D (6 bases). This CDR3 is built from 14 residues. CDR1 is MDHEN, CDR2 SYDVKM, per germline. Trimming removed 5 bases at V and 1 base at J, with 11 bases between.

V gene TRBV2 combines with J gene TRBJ2-1; a weak D match, TRBD1 (5 bases). The CDR3 loop spans 14 amino acids. Germline assignment: CDR1 SNHLY and CDR2 FYNNEI. With 0 bases removed from V and 8 bases from J, the gap between germline ends came to 11 bases. The CDR3 DNA sequence: TGTGCCAGCAGTGAAGCGCTTCAGGGCCATGAGCAGTTCTTC. This translates into CASSEALQGHEQFF.